The T cell receptor beta chain described here comes from a study of STAT5B mutations in CD4+ large granular lymphocyte leukemia. The germline V and J ends were trimmed by 6 bases and 2 bases, with 16 bases remaining between them. From germline, CDR1 is MNHNS and CDR2 SASEGT. The CDR3 has 15 amino acids. Only in-frame clones appear in the TCRdb table, and some are missing; sequencing was by immunoSEQ multiplex PCR. The sample lists more than 20,000 clones; 65% to 90% were seen once. The sample was CD4+ T cells from blood buffy coats. The TCR sequence derives from a human donor in good health. This chain connects TRBV6-1 to TRBJ2-5; no reliable D call. The CDR3 DNA reads as TGTGCCAGCAGCCACAACCTCGACCGTCAAGAGACCCAGTACTTC. Translated, it gives CASSHNLDRQETQYF.